A single sample gave rise to the 27 T cell receptor beta chains below, sequenced in a study of blood T cell repertoires in COVID-19. Here immunoSEQ multiplex PCR was the method, and the copy in TCRdb shows in-frame clones only, minus some. The repertoire holds about 380,000 clones, with around 87% as singletons. Sequenced material: PBMCs or T cells enriched from blood (not recorded which). The receptor set was obtained from a man between 25 and 39 years old who had recovered from COVID-19.

The V gene is TRBV25-1, the J gene TRBJ1-1; no definite D call. The CDR3 spans 12 residues. The germline V and J ends were trimmed by 7 bases and 7 bases, with 13 bases remaining between them. Germline CDR1 is MGHDK and CDR2 is SYGVNS. The CDR3: CASTGSLGEAFF. The CDR3 nucleotides are TGTGCCAGCACCGGGAGTTTAGGTGAAGCTTTCTTT.

The chain employs TRBV18 and TRBJ2-3; 12 bases are shared with TRBD2. Germline V gene sequence: CDR1 KGHSH, CDR2 LQKENI. The ends lost 5 bases at V and 0 bases at J; junction bases unmatched: 3. The CDR3 spans 16 residues. The CDR3 region is CASSRTSGVSTDTQYF. CDR3 sequence (DNA): TGTGCCAGCTCAAGGACTAGCGGGGTGAGCACAGATACGCAGTATTTT.

This chain connects TRBV28 to TRBJ1-1; 12 bases fit TRBD1. The V and J ends lost 5 bases and 2 bases, in that order; junction bases with no gene match: 9. The CDR3 has 17 amino acids. The germline gives CDR1 MDHEN, CDR2 SYDVKM. CDR3 sequence (DNA): TGTGCCAGCAGTCTTATAGGTGGGACAGGGGGCAACACTGAAGCTTTCTTT. This translates into CASSLIGGTGGNTEAFF.

The chain couples TRBV4-1 to TRBJ2-1; TRBD2 aligns across 10 bases. The CDR3 totals 17 residues. CDR1 MGHRA and CDR2 YSYEKL come from the germline V gene. V dropped 0 bases and J dropped 5; count of bases not matched to a gene: 7. As DNA, the CDR3 is TGCGCCAGCAGCCAAGATCGTTGGCTAGCGGGGGACAATGAGCAGTTCTTC. This sequence encodes CASSQDRWLAGDNEQFF.

This chain's CDR3 is CASSLAGYNGYTF. The DNA of the CDR3 is TGCGCCAGCAGCTTGGCAGGGTACAATGGCTACACCTTC. The chain uses TRBV5-1 and TRBJ1-2; the D gene is possibly TRBD1 (5 bases). The CDR3 sequence is 13 residues long. The germline gives CDR1 SGHRS, CDR2 YFSETQ. Trimming took 0 bases from V and 6 from J, leaving 9 bases between them.

The chain has TRBV5-1 and TRBJ1-1; TRBD1 matches at 7 bases. CDR3 length: 14 residues. The germline V gene encodes CDR1 SGHRS and CDR2 YFSETQ. The V segment lost 5 bases and the J segment 2 bases; nucleotides outside the gene matches: 6. The CDR3 DNA follows: TGCGCCAGCAGGGCCGACAGGGTTAACACTGAAGCTTTCTTT. Translation gives CASRADRVNTEAFF.

The chain is built from TRBV11-2 and TRBJ1-3, with 7 bases lining up with TRBD1. The ends lost 5 bases at V and 0 bases at J; junction bases unmatched: 4. The CDR3 has 15 amino acids. Germline-derived CDR1 and CDR2 are SGHAT and FQNNGV. For the CDR3, the DNA is TGTGCCAGCAGCCAGGGGGGAAGCTCTGGAAACACCATATATTTT. Translated: CASSQGGSSGNTIYF.

CDR3 amino acids: CASSDDGQGMGSTQYF. The CDR3 nucleotides are TGTGCCAGCAGTGATGATGGACAGGGGATGGGGTCGACCCAGTACTTC. The chain uses TRBV6-1 and TRBJ2-5; TRBD1 matches at 9 bases. Per germline, CDR1 MNHNS and CDR2 SASEGT. The CDR3 is made up of 16 amino acids. V lost 3 bases and J lost 7; bases outside the gene matches: 12.

The J gene is TRBJ2-2, the V gene TRBV30; TRBD1 matches at 7 bases. Germline V gene data show CDR1 as GTSNPN and CDR2 as SVGIG (reference sequence). V was pared by 0 bases and J by 4 bases, with 2 bases of the junction left unmatched. The CDR3 length is 14 residues. This chain's CDR3 is CAWSVGQTTGELFF. The CDR3 nucleotides read TGTGCCTGGAGTGTGGGACAGACCACCGGGGAGCTGTTTTTT. Drawing the rest from reference TRBV30 and TRBJ2-2, the complete variable domain is SQTIHQWPATLVQPVGSPLSLECTVEGTSNPNLYWYRQAAGRGLQLLFYSVGIGQISSEVPQNLSASRPQDRQFILSSKKLLLSDSGFYLCAWSVGQTTGELFFGEGSRLTVL.

The chain joins TRBV11-3 to TRBJ1-3; maybe TRBD1 (6 bases). CDR3 length: 14 residues. Looked up from germline, CDR1 is SGHNT and CDR2 is YENEEA. The V end lost 4 bases, the J end lost 0 bases, and 7 bases lay between the germline ends. The CDR3 sequence is CASSSGDSGNTIYF. In DNA, the CDR3 is TGTGCCAGCAGCTCAGGGGACTCTGGAAACACCATATATTTT.

The V and J genes are TRBV7-8 and TRBJ2-2; the match to TRBD1 covers 11 bases. The CDR3 consists of 18 residues. Germline CDR1 and CDR2: SGHVS and FQNEAQ. V shed 4 bases, J shed 4 bases, and the junction held 11 bases outside the gene matches. CDR3 protein: CASSYGFGTGGGTGELFF. In nucleotides, the CDR3 is TGTGCCAGCAGCTACGGATTTGGGACAGGGGGAGGCACCGGGGAGCTGTTTTTT.

For this clone: Other DNA variants within this sample encode the same CDR3. J is TRBJ1-5 and V is TRBV27; D unresolved. Germline V gene data show CDR1 as MNHEY and CDR2 as SMNVEV (reference sequence). Between the trimmed V and J ends, which lost 3 bases and 1 base, there was a span of 4 bases. The CDR3 has 13 residues. CDR3 region: CASSLRSNQPQHF. As DNA, the CDR3 is TGTGCCAGCAGTTTGCGCAGCAATCAGCCCCAGCATTTT.

This chain joins TRBV5-1 and TRBJ2-5; 8 positions agree with TRBD2. The CDR3 has 16 amino acids. The V and J ends lost 0 bases and 3 bases, in that order; junction bases with no gene match: 7. Germline loops: CDR1 SGHRS, CDR2 YFSETQ. CDR3: CASSLGRRRGEETQYF. CDR3 in DNA: TGCGCCAGCAGCTTGGGTAGACGGCGGGGGGAAGAGACCCAGTACTTC.

This clone appeared a few times. The CDR3 bases are TGTGCCATTAACAACCCGGGACAGGGAAAGGAAGGGCAGTTCTTC. Translation gives CAINNPGQGKEGQFF. The rearrangement joins TRBV10-3 to TRBJ2-1, with TRBD1 matching over 9 bases. The length of the CDR3 is 15 residues. CDR1 ENHRY and CDR2 SYGVKD come from the germline V gene. With 9 bases clipped from V and 12 bases from J, the junction kept 18 bases outside the gene matches.

The genes are TRBV3-1 (or the pseudogene TRBV3-2) and TRBJ1-3; 7 bases agree with TRBD1. The CDR3 has 16 amino acids. Germline-derived CDR1 and CDR2 are LGHDT and YNNKEL (reference sequence). V was clipped by 4 bases and J by 3 bases; unmatched bases: 9. CDR3 sequence (DNA): TGTGCCAGCAGCCCCCCAGACAGGGTTGGTGGAAACACCATATATTTT. As protein: CASSPPDRVGGNTIYF.

This clone was seen a few times. The chain carries TRBV30 and TRBJ1-5, with D possibly TRBD1 on 5 matching bases. The V gene's germline CDR1 is GTSNPN and CDR2 SVGIG (reference sequence). CDR3 size: 13 residues. Trimming cost V 5 bases and J 0 bases, with 8 bases left between them. CDR3 bases: TGTGCCTGGGACAGCTCTAGCAATCAGCCCCAGCATTTT. Translating gives CAWDSSSNQPQHF.

J is TRBJ2-6 and V is TRBV10-1, with D possibly matching TRBD1 (6 bases). The CDR3 is made up of 15 amino acids. Trimming took 8 bases from V and 4 from J, leaving 15 bases between them. The germline V gene has CDR1 WNHNN and CDR2 SYGVQD (reference sequence). In DNA, the CDR3 is TGCGCCAGCTCGATGGGGGCGACAGGGGCCAACGTCCTGACTTTC. It is translated as CASSMGATGANVLTF.

V is TRBV5-1 and J is TRBJ2-5; possibly TRBD1 for D (5 bases). The CDR3 covers 14 residues. CDR1 and CDR2 (germline): SGHRS, YFSETQ. Trimming removed 6 bases at V and 1 base at J, with 13 bases between. The CDR3 is CASKSLDTQETQYF. In DNA form, the CDR3 reads TGCGCCAGCAAATCTCTGGACACCCAAGAGACCCAGTACTTC.

This chain joins TRBV5-8 and TRBJ1-2; D may be TRBD1 (6 bases). The CDR3 has 16 residues. The V end was cut by 3 bases, the J end by 4 bases, with 19 bases between. In germline, CDR1 is SGHTS, CDR2 YDEGEE. The CDR3 loop is CASSSSGQLHGYGYTF. DNA for the CDR3: TGTGCCAGCAGCTCGTCGGGACAACTACACGGCTATGGCTACACCTTC.

The genes are TRBV6-5 and TRBJ2-1, with 12 bases aligning to TRBD2. The CDR3 spans 15 residues. Germline values: CDR1 MNHEY, CDR2 SVGAGI. The junction had 4 bases not matched to a gene; V was cut back by 5 bases and J by 5 bases. The CDR3 here is CASSPSGGANNEQFF. The CDR3 nucleotides read TGTGCCAGCAGTCCTAGCGGGGGGGCGAACAATGAGCAGTTCTTC.

CDR3 amino acids: CASSGRVRGYGYTF. The CDR3 DNA reads as TGTGCCAGCAGTGGAAGGGTAAGGGGATATGGCTACACCTTC. The chain recombines TRBV6-7 with TRBJ1-2; a possible D gene is TRBD1 (5 bases). TRBV6-7 is marked as an open reading frame, function uncertain. The CDR3 extends over 14 amino acids. V was shortened by 5 bases and J by 5 bases, with 15 bases between the two germline ends.

V usage is TRBV7-9 and J usage is TRBJ2-7; possibly TRBD1 for D (5 bases). With 2 bases removed from V and 4 bases from J, the gap between germline ends came to 6 bases. Looked up from germline, CDR1 is SEHNR and CDR2 is FQNEAQ (reference sequence). The CDR3 has 12 amino acids. CDR3 DNA: TGTGCCAGCAGCTTAAAGGGGTACGAGCAGTACTTC. Its translation is CASSLKGYEQYF.

A remark on this clone: The junction differs from germline at one of its ends, possibly a read error. The CDR3 reads CASSLFGRPSSHQPQHF. The CDR3 DNA is TGTGCCAGCAGCTTATTTGGTAGGCCGTCTAGCCATCAGCCCCAGCATTTT. The chain recombines TRBV7-2 with TRBJ1-5; D is undetermined. Germline V gives CDR1 SGHTA, CDR2 FQGNSA. The CDR3 consists of 17 residues.

The rearrangement uses TRBV2 and TRBJ1-5; 7 positions agree with TRBD1. Trimming cost V 6 bases and J 0 bases; bases outside gene matches: 5. Germline CDR1 is SNHLY and CDR2 is FYNNEI. The CDR3 contains 15 residues. In DNA form, the CDR3 reads TGTGCCAGCAGGGGGACAGTTTATAGCAATCAGCCCCAGCATTTT. Its protein product is CASRGTVYSNQPQHF.

The gene calls are TRBV15 and TRBJ1-5, with D perhaps TRBD1 (6 bases). This CDR3 contains 13 residues. Germline V gives CDR1 LNHNV, CDR2 YYDKDF (reference sequence). Between the trimmed V and J ends, which lost 3 bases and 16 bases, there was a span of 19 bases. CDR3 sequence: CATSSQEQGLLHF. CDR3 DNA: TGTGCCACCAGCAGCCAGGAACAGGGCCTACTACATTTT.

CDR3 sequence (DNA): TGTGCCAGTAGCCAGACGGGACAGGGAACCTACGAGCAGTACTTC. It codes for CASSQTGQGTYEQYF. The chain joins TRBV19 to TRBJ2-7; 9 bases agree with TRBD1. V lost 6 bases, J lost 2 bases, and 8 bases stayed unmatched. Germline values: CDR1 LNHDA, CDR2 SQIVND (reference sequence). The CDR3 contains 15 residues.

This chain uses TRBV30 with TRBJ1-6, with a tentative D call TRBD1 (5 bases). Germline CDR1 and CDR2: GTSNPN and SVGIG (reference sequence). The V end lost 4 bases, the J end lost 3 bases, and 10 bases lay between the germline ends. The CDR3 is 14 residues long. The CDR3, as DNA: TGTGCCTGGACGGGGGGGATCTATAATTCACCCCTCCACTTT. Translated, it gives CAWTGGIYNSPLHF.